The subject of this entry is one TCR beta chain. The antigen remains undetermined. Produced via immunoSEQ multiplex PCR; TCRdb's table is partial and in-frame only. The sample lists over 95,000 clones; 55% to 80% were seen once. The data derive from a study of shared clonotypes between healthy human individuals. Notes on the study in general: Clonotype sharing among donors was expected to depend on sequencing depth.

Sequenced sample: memory CD8+ T cells sorted from blood. This sample's subset: CD45RO+ cells pooled with CCR7-negative TemRA cells. The source is a woman aged 30 to 39 in good health.

CDR3: CASRAQLHQPQHF. CDR3 nucleotides: TGTGCCAGCCGGGCACAGCTCCATCAGCCCCAGCATTTT. This chain uses TRBV28 with TRBJ1-5; D not resolved. Germline lookup yields CDR1 MDHEN and CDR2 SYDVKM. Trimming stripped 8 bases from V and 5 bases from J, with 13 bases between. The CDR3 is 13 residues long. Supplemented by reference TRBV28 and TRBJ1-5, the full variable domain reads DVKVTQSSRYLVKRTGEKVFLECVQDMDHENMFWYRQDPGLGLRLIYFSYDVKMKEKGDIPEGYSVSREKKERFSLILESASTNQTSMYLCASRAQLHQPQHFGDGTRLSIL.